This is a list of T cell receptor beta chains from one sample in a study of Graves' ophthalmopathy and Graves' hyperthyroidism. MiXCR, applied by TCRdb to the multiplex PCR reads, yields one record per CDR3 protein. The sample includes 200,000 to 250,000 distinct CDR3 sequences, 45% of them seen just once. The sequenced sample consisted of peripheral blood. The origin of the receptors is an adult man with Graves' ophthalmopathy. The CDR3 runs from the conserved cysteine through the conserved F or W. Each record gives: D gene, V gene, clone size, CDR3 length, J gene, CDR3 protein, CDR3 DNA. D genes are given only for firm matches. A clone size is listed for some rows: how often the clone was seen (once, few, many), or a class if it is expanded.

>NA|TRBV2|many|13|TRBJ1-2
CASTGGAYDGYTF
TGTGCCAGCACGGGGGGCGCATACGATGGCTACACCTTC
>NA|TRBV7-2|NA|13|TRBJ2-7
CASSFPEEDEQYF
TGCGCCAGCAGCTTTCCGGAAGAGGACGAGCAGTACTTC
>NA|TRBV6-6|NA|15|TRBJ1-1
CASSLEKGMNTEAFF
TGTGCCAGCAGTTTGGAGAAAGGGATGAACACTGAAGCTTTCTTT
>NA|TRBV24-1|NA|12|TRBJ1-5
CATSDLNQPQHF
TGTGCCACCAGTGATCTAAATCAGCCCCAGCATTTT
>TRBD1|TRBV13|NA|16|TRBJ1-2
CASSLDRDRAVYGYTF
TGTGCCAGCAGCCTAGACCGGGACAGGGCGGTCTATGGCTACACCTTC
>NA|TRBV7-6|many|13|TRBJ1-5
CASSHGGNQPQHF
TGTGCCAGCAGCCACGGGGGTAATCAGCCCCAGCATTTT
>NA|TRBV13|NA|14|TRBJ2-7
CASSTRTVSYEQYF
TGTGCCAGCAGCACACGGACGGTCTCCTACGAGCAGTACTTC
>TRBD1|TRBV7-2|NA|16|TRBJ1-1
CASSQKWTGGDTEAFF
TGTGCCAGCAGCCAGAAATGGACAGGGGGAGACACTGAAGCTTTCTTT
>TRBD1|TRBV7-9|NA|17|TRBJ1-2
CASSAKTGGQANYGYTF
TGTGCCAGCAGCGCCAAAACAGGGGGACAGGCTAACTATGGCTACACCTTC
>NA|TRBV7-2|NA|13|TRBJ2-7
CASSWGLSYEQYF
TGTGCCAGCAGCTGGGGACTTTCCTACGAGCAGTACTTC
>NA|TRBV9|many|16|TRBJ1-6
CASSVGGSTYNSPLHF
TGTGCCAGCAGCGTAGGGGGGAGCACCTATAATTCACCCCTCCACTTT
>NA|TRBV19|NA|14|TRBJ1-2
CATSRGGRAYGYTF
TGTGCCACCTCTCGCGGGGGACGAGCCTATGGCTACACCTTC
>NA|TRBV5-6|NA|13|TRBJ2-7
CASSLVGGYEQYF
TGTGCCAGCAGTTTAGTTGGAGGTTACGAGCAGTACTTC
>TRBD1|TRBV10-3|many|13|TRBJ2-5
CAISATGEETQYF
TGTGCCATCAGTGCGACAGGGGAAGAGACCCAGTACTTC
>NA|TRBV19|few|13|TRBJ1-6
CASFGHYNSPLHF
TGTGCCAGTTTTGGACACTATAATTCACCCCTCCACTTT
>NA|TRBV15|NA|14|TRBJ2-7
CATSSRTSRYEQYF
TGTGCCACCAGCAGTCGGACATCTCGCTACGAGCAGTACTTC
>TRBD2|TRBV24-1|few|13|TRBJ2-5
CATGSGSEETQYF
TGTGCCACCGGAAGCGGGAGTGAAGAGACCCAGTACTTC
>NA|TRBV29-1|once|14|TRBJ1-2
CSVEGRGDTYGYTF
TGCAGCGTTGAGGGGAGGGGAGATACCTATGGCTACACCTTC
>NA|TRBV7-2|NA|12|TRBJ2-1
CASNDIDNEQFF
TGTGCCAGTAATGACATCGACAATGAGCAGTTCTTC
>TRBD1|TRBV9|once|14|TRBJ2-5
CASSSDRGEETQYF
TGTGCCAGCAGCTCGGACAGGGGGGAGGAGACCCAGTACTTC
>TRBD1|TRBV24-1|few|16|TRBJ1-2
CATSGSDRGLHYGYTF
TGTGCCACCAGTGGTTCCGACAGGGGCCTACACTATGGCTACACCTTC
>NA|TRBV29-1|few|12|TRBJ2-5
CSVGGLGETQYF
TGCAGCGTTGGAGGGCTGGGAGAGACCCAGTACTTC
>TRBD1|TRBV29-1|NA|14|TRBJ2-2
CSALRTGNTGELFF
TGCAGTGCTTTACGGACAGGGAACACCGGGGAGCTGTTTTTT
>NA|TRBV7-2|many|15|TRBJ1-5
CASSLGRTLGQPQHF
TGTGCCAGCAGTTTGGGTAGGACCTTAGGCCAGCCCCAGCATTTT
>TRBD1|TRBV12-3/TRBV12-4|NA|17|TRBJ2-7
CASRGGQGSGSSYEQYF
TGTGCCAGCAGGGGGGGACAGGGATCGGGTTCCTCTTACGAGCAGTACTTC
>NA|TRBV19|NA|11|TRBJ1-1
CASNSYTEAFF
TGTGCCAGTAATTCGTACACTGAAGCTTTCTTT
>NA|TRBV20-1|once|15|TRBJ2-6
CSAAPGASGANVLTF
TGCAGTGCTGCTCCGGGGGCGAGTGGGGCCAACGTCCTGACTTTC
>NA|TRBV10-2|NA|17|TRBJ1-1
CASSEPEYIELNTEAFF
TGCGCCAGCAGTGAGCCCGAGTACATAGAGTTGAACACTGAAGCTTTCTTT
>NA|TRBV24-1|few|14|TRBJ1-2
CATSEAGLHYGYTF
TGTGCCACCAGTGAGGCAGGTCTTCACTATGGCTACACCTTC
>NA|TRBV6-5|NA|13|TRBJ1-1
CASRDLTGTEAFF
TGTGCCAGCAGGGACCTAACAGGCACTGAAGCTTTCTTT
>TRBD2|TRBV10-2|NA|15|TRBJ2-2
CASSPSGGHTGELFF
TGCGCCAGCAGTCCTAGCGGGGGTCACACCGGGGAGCTGTTTTTT
>NA|TRBV7-8|once|14|TRBJ1-2
CASSYSKASRGYTF
TGTGCCAGCAGTTACTCGAAGGCCTCCAGGGGCTACACCTTC
>NA|TRBV2|many|13|TRBJ2-5
CASSEGQQETQYF
TGTGCCAGCAGTGAAGGACAGCAAGAGACCCAGTACTTC
>TRBD2|TRBV6-1|NA|17|TRBJ2-5
CASSEPGLAGGYETQYF
TGTGCCAGCAGTGAACCCGGACTAGCGGGGGGGTATGAGACCCAGTACTTC
>NA|TRBV9|NA|14|TRBJ1-6
CASRRETNFSPLHF
TGTGCCAGCAGGAGGGAGACAAACTTCTCACCCCTCCACTTT
>NA|TRBV7-2|few|15|TRBJ1-6
CASSLITQGNSPLHF
TGTGCCAGCAGCTTAATCACCCAGGGTAACTCACCCCTCCACTTT
>NA|TRBV2|few|14|TRBJ2-7
CASGTSTTTYEQYF
TGTGCCAGCGGAACTAGCACCACAACCTACGAGCAGTACTTC
>TRBD2|TRBV20-1|NA|15|TRBJ2-3
CSVPHATSGSYTQYF
TGCAGTGTTCCTCACGCAACTAGCGGGAGTTATACGCAGTATTTT
>NA|TRBV20-1|NA|13|TRBJ1-6
CSARDMRGSPLHF
TGCAGTGCTAGAGATATGCGGGGTTCACCCCTCCACTTT
>NA|TRBV4-1|once|14|TRBJ2-7
CASSQVGQTYEQYF
TGCGCCAGCAGCCAAGTCGGACAAACCTACGAGCAGTACTTC
>NA|TRBV15|NA|14|TRBJ2-2
CATSRVGYTGELFF
TGTGCCACCAGCAGAGTAGGGTACACCGGGGAGCTGTTTTTT